Below, 22 T cell receptor beta chains from the same sample are listed, as sequenced in a study of technical replicates of blood from several donors (dated by TCRdb to between 2016 and 2019). Preparation of the library involved the immunoSEQ multiplex PCR assay. TCRdb took this table from immuneACCESS and kept in-frame rearrangements with V and J called. Such tables lack part of the clones; where checked against another copy, unresolved V genes explain under half of the gap, and the rest is unexplained. In this sample the table shows 85,000 to 100,000 clones, 95% of which occur a single time. The ten top clones hold about 0.26% of the sample. The sample was T cells isolated from PBMCs. Receptors were obtained from a human donor in good health.

This clone occurred once. The V and J genes are TRBV10-3 and TRBJ1-1, with 7 positions matching TRBD1. CDR3 length: 14 amino acids. Trimming took 6 bases from V and 1 from J; bases not matched to a gene: 5. CDR1 is ENHRY, CDR2 SYGVKD, per germline. This CDR3 reads CAIRPTGWNTEAFF. CDR3 coding DNA: TGTGCCATCAGACCGACAGGGTGGAACACTGAAGCTTTCTTT.

This chain uses TRBV27 with TRBJ2-7; TRBD2 agrees at 14 bases. The CDR3 sequence is 18 residues long. The germline V gene encodes CDR1 MNHEY and CDR2 SMNVEV (reference sequence). V was pared by 2 bases and J by 2 bases, with 8 bases of the junction left unmatched. CDR3 amino acids: CASSLHRLAGGPPYEQYF. CDR3 in DNA: TGTGCCAGCAGTTTACACAGACTAGCGGGAGGGCCGCCCTACGAGCAGTACTTC.

The chain joins TRBV5-1 to TRBJ1-2; 11 bases are shared with TRBD1. After removal of 4 bases from V and 4 bases from J, the junction contained 9 bases not matched to a gene. The CDR3 has 16 residues. Germline lookup yields CDR1 SGHRS and CDR2 YFSETQ. CDR3 in amino acids: CASSARGTGGPYGYTF. The CDR3 coding sequence is TGCGCCAGCAGCGCTCGCGGGACAGGGGGGCCCTATGGCTACACCTTC.

The V call is TRBV2, the J call TRBJ2-2; the match to TRBD2 covers 7 bases. The CDR3 sequence is 15 residues long. V dropped 4 bases and J dropped 1; count of bases not matched to a gene: 3. Germline V gene lookup returns CDR1 SNHLY and CDR2 FYNNEI. The chain's CDR3 is CASSVGGGNTGELFF. In nucleotides, the CDR3 is TGTGCCAGCAGTGTCGGCGGGGGGAACACCGGGGAGCTGTTTTTT.

The gene calls are TRBV6-5 and TRBJ1-3, with 7 bases matching TRBD1. Germline CDR1 reads MNHEY; CDR2 reads SVGAGI. With V trimmed by 0 bases and J by 2 bases, 4 bases remained unmatched. The CDR3 sequence is 16 residues long. Here the CDR3 reads CASSYSVGTAGNTIYF. The CDR3 nucleotides are TGTGCCAGCAGTTACTCGGTCGGGACAGCTGGAAACACCATATATTTT.

The chain is built from TRBV4-2 and TRBJ2-7; D unclear. Per germline, CDR1 LGHNA and CDR2 YNFKEQ. The V and J ends lost 3 bases and 3 bases respectively, with 15 bases between them. This CDR3 comprises 15 residues. DNA of the CDR3: TGTGCCAGCAGCCAGACCCCTGGCGGTAGCTACGAGCAGTACTTC. Its protein is CASSQTPGGSYEQYF.

This clone is a singleton in its sample. J is TRBJ1-5 and V is TRBV28, with 8 bases fitting TRBD1. V shed 3 bases and J 4 bases; nucleotides not matched to a gene: 2. The germline CDR1 and CDR2 sequences are MDHEN and SYDVKM. The CDR3 sequence is 14 residues long. DNA of the CDR3: TGTGCCAGCAGTTTTGGGACAGGTAATCAGCCCCAGCATTTT. Translated, it gives CASSFGTGNQPQHF.

The chain couples TRBV2 to TRBJ1-1; perhaps TRBD1 as D (5 bases). Trimming shortened V by 3 bases and J by 1 base, and 6 bases separated the two germline ends. The CDR3 loop spans 13 amino acids. Germline loops: CDR1 SNHLY, CDR2 FYNNEI. CDR3: CASSEGGNTEAFF. The CDR3 DNA reads as TGTGCCAGCAGTGAGGGGGGGAACACTGAAGCTTTCTTT. Variable domain in full (rest from reference TRBV2 and TRBJ1-1): EPEVTQTPSHQVTQMGQEVILRCVPISNHLYFYWYRQILGQKVEFLVSFYNNEISEKSEIFDDQFSVERPDGSNFTLKIRSTKLEDSAMYFCASSEGGNTEAFFGQGTRLTVV.

The chain links TRBV5-1 to TRBJ2-5, with D hard to call. V was clipped by 3 bases and J by 1 base, with 25 bases between them. The CDR3 runs to 19 residues. Germline V gene sequence: CDR1 SGHRS, CDR2 YFSETQ. CDR3 protein: CASSSAPRRAYYRQETQYF. As DNA, the CDR3 is TGCGCCAGCAGCTCCGCCCCCAGGCGAGCCTATTACCGCCAAGAGACCCAGTACTTC.

The chain combines TRBV5-1 with TRBJ2-3, with 12 bases identical to TRBD2. This CDR3 region has 18 residues. The trim removed 3 bases at V and 4 bases at J, leaving 12 bases unmatched. Germline V CDR1 and CDR2: SGHRS, YFSETQ. In DNA form, the CDR3 reads TGCGCCAGCAGCTCATGGACTAGCGGGGAGATTCCGGCAGATACGCAGTATTTT. This translates into CASSSWTSGEIPADTQYF. The whole variable domain, filled in from reference TRBV5-1 and TRBJ2-3, reads KAGVTQTPRYLIKTRGQQVTLSCSPISGHRSVSWYQQTPGQGLQFLFEYFSETQRNKGNFPGRFSGRQFSNSRSEMNVSTLELGDSALYLCASSSWTSGEIPADTQYFGPGTRLTVL.

The CDR3 nucleotides read TGTGCCAGCGGAGAGGGTGAGCAGTTCTTC. It translates to CASGEGEQFF. The rearrangement uses TRBV6-5 and TRBJ2-1, with D perhaps TRBD2 (5 bases). CDR3 length: 10 residues. Trimming removed 8 bases at V and 9 bases at J, with 8 bases between. Germline V gene sequence: CDR1 MNHEY, CDR2 SVGAGI.

The chain links TRBV9 to TRBJ2-3; 7 positions match TRBD1. From germline, CDR1 is SGDLS and CDR2 YYNGEE. The CDR3 consists of 15 residues. V lost 3 bases to trimming and J lost 1 base; unmatched junction nucleotides: 5. The CDR3 region is CASSAYRGGTDTQYF. The CDR3 bases are TGTGCCAGCAGCGCATACAGGGGAGGCACAGATACGCAGTATTTT.

This clone turned up a few times. The chain recombines TRBV6-1 with TRBJ2-7; 10 positions agree with TRBD2. This CDR3 has 14 amino acids. After removal of 1 base from V and 6 bases from J, the junction contained 3 bases not matched to a gene. From germline, CDR1 is MNHNS and CDR2 SASEGT. The CDR3 region has the DNA TGTGCCAGCAGTGAAGTGCTAGCGGGAGCCGAGCAGTACTTC. It specifies CASSEVLAGAEQYF.

J is TRBJ2-3 and V is TRBV6-1; weak D call: TRBD2 (6 bases). V was shortened by 6 bases and J by 1 base, with 11 bases between the two germline ends. The CDR3 length is 14 residues. CDR1 MNHNS and CDR2 SASEGT come from the germline V gene. Here the CDR3 reads CASRVGGGTDTQYF. Written as DNA, the CDR3 is TGTGCCAGCAGGGTGGGGGGTGGCACAGATACGCAGTATTTT.

As to this clone: The junction departs from the called germline gene at one end, perhaps through a read error. The V gene is TRBV14, the J gene TRBJ2-2; D uncertain. Germline-derived CDR1 and CDR2 are SGHDN and FVKESK. The CDR3 runs to 12 residues. CDR3 amino acids: CASRQGGRELFF. CDR3 bases: TGTGCCAGCAGGCAAGGTGGCCGGGAGCTGTTTTTT. The full variable domain, its missing parts supplied by reference TRBV14 and TRBJ2-2, is EAGVTQFPSHSVIEKGQTVTLRCDPISGHDNLYWYRRVMGKEIKFLLHFVKESKQDESGMPNNRFLAERTGGTYSTLKVQPAELEDSGVYFCASRQGGRELFFGEGSRLTVL.

This clone was picked up one time. The chain links TRBV7-6 to TRBJ2-1, with 14 bases matching TRBD2. The CDR3 consists of 17 residues. The V gene's germline CDR1 is SGHVS and CDR2 FNYEAQ. With V trimmed by 4 bases and J by 4 bases, 6 bases remained unmatched. This CDR3 is CASSSGLAGGLYNEQFF. The CDR3, as DNA: TGTGCCAGCAGCTCAGGACTAGCGGGGGGACTATACAATGAGCAGTTCTTC.

The V gene is TRBV2, the J gene TRBJ2-1, with TRBD2 as a possible D gene (6 bases). Germline V lookup: CDR1 SNHLY, CDR2 FYNNEI. The CDR3 spans 14 residues. Trimming removed 4 bases at V and 6 bases at J, with 13 bases between. CDR3 sequence reads: CASSGQDYLNEQFF. CDR3 in DNA: TGTGCCAGCAGTGGCCAGGACTACCTCAATGAGCAGTTCTTC.

The CDR3 here is CASSHYSGSDDNEQFF. The DNA for the CDR3 is TGTGCCAGCAGCCACTACAGCGGGAGTGACGACAATGAGCAGTTCTTC. This chain uses TRBV28 with TRBJ2-1; TRBD2 agrees at 8 bases. J gave up 5 bases and V 6 bases, and 12 bases lay outside the gene matches. Germline V gene sequence: CDR1 MDHEN, CDR2 SYDVKM. This CDR3 region has 16 residues.

This CDR3 reads CASSFLPGTSDSYEQYF. CDR3 bases: TGTGCCAGCAGCTTTCTCCCCGGGACTAGCGACTCCTACGAGCAGTACTTC. This rearrangement joins TRBV28 to TRBJ2-7, with 10 bases matching TRBD2. CDR3 length equals 17 residues. CDR1 is MDHEN, CDR2 SYDVKM, per germline. J was trimmed by 0 bases and V by 6 bases; bases with no gene match: 11.

The V and J genes are TRBV6-4 and TRBJ2-3, with a tentative D call TRBD2 (6 bases). CDR1 and CDR2 (germline): MRHNA, SNTAGT. The V and J ends lost 9 bases and 0 bases respectively, with 13 bases between them. The CDR3 is 14 amino acids. In DNA form, the CDR3 reads TGTGCCAGGCGGAGCGGGTCTAGCACAGATACGCAGTATTTT. Protein product: CARRSGSSTDTQYF.

Here the CDR3 DNA reads TGTGCCAGCAGCTTAGTTAGACTAGTAACCTACAATGAGCAGTTCTTC. This encodes CASSLVRLVTYNEQFF. This chain joins TRBV7-2 and TRBJ2-1, with a possible D match to TRBD2 (6 bases). The ends were cut back, 1 base at V and 2 bases at J, with 12 bases in the middle. Germline assignment: CDR1 SGHTA and CDR2 FQGNSA. CDR3 length equals 16 residues.

The J gene is TRBJ2-5, the V gene TRBV2; maybe TRBD2 (6 bases). The CDR3 contains 13 residues. Germline V gene sequence: CDR1 SNHLY, CDR2 FYNNEI. V was pared by 8 bases and J by 2 bases, with 12 bases between. The CDR3 region has the DNA TGTGCCAGCGGGTGGGACTGGCAAGAGACCCAGTACTTC. Translation gives CASGWDWQETQYF.